Sequencing of this TCR beta chain was carried out in a study of cytomegalovirus exposure and HLA in healthy donors. J gave up 3 bases and V 5 bases, and 8 bases lay outside the gene matches. From germline, CDR1 is SGHTA and CDR2 FQGTGA. The CDR3 has 15 residues. The PCR ran on 60 Vbeta and 13 Jbeta primers. Sequencing used immunoSEQ multiplex PCR; TCRdb keeps in-frame clones, though not all of them. The sample records 100,000 or so clones, approximately 82% being singletons. The TCR sequence derives from a man aged 40-49 years in good health and CMV-seropositive. V gene TRBV7-3 combines with J gene TRBJ2-3; 7 positions match TRBD2. The material sequenced was PBMCs. The CDR3 bases are TGTGCCAGCAGCCCAAGCGGGACTTCTACAGATACGCAGTATTTT. This gives the protein CASSPSGTSTDTQYF.